The following is a T cell receptor (beta chain) sequence with its context. The data stem from a study of blood T cell repertoires in COVID-19. Overall study context: Samples came from the United States, Italy and Spain, spanning acute and convalescent COVID-19.

Sequenced by immunoSEQ multiplex PCR; TCRdb stores in-frame clones only, minus some. Among roughly 50,000 clones listed, 89% were seen once. What was sequenced was peripheral blood. The sequence was collected from a human donor in a cohort sampled during active COVID-19.

CDR3 in DNA: TGTGCCAGCTCTCCTAGCAGTGGGGCCGGGGAGCTGTTTTTT. Translating gives CASSPSSGAGELFF. The chain combines TRBV18 with TRBJ2-2; maybe TRBD2 (5 bases). The CDR3 has 14 amino acids. Trimming pared 6 bases from V and 6 bases from J, leaving 14 bases between. The germline V gene has CDR1 KGHSH and CDR2 LQKENI.